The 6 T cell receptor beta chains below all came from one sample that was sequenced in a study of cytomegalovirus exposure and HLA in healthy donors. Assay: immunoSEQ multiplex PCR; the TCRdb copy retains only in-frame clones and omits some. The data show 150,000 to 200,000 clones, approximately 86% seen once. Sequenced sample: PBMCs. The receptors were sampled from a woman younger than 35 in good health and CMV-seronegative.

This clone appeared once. As DNA, the CDR3 is TGTGCCAGCAGCTCAGGGGGCGGGTATGGCTACACCTTC. Its protein is CASSSGGGYGYTF. The chain couples TRBV7-9 to TRBJ1-2, with TRBD1 matching over 8 bases. The CDR3 is made up of 13 amino acids. Per the germline V gene, CDR1 is SEHNR and CDR2 is FQNEAQ (reference sequence). Trimming took 4 bases from V and 5 from J; bases not matched to a gene: 3. Variable domain in full (rest from reference TRBV7-9 and TRBJ1-2): DTGVSQNPRHKITKRGQNVTFRCDPISEHNRLYWYRQTLGQGPEFLTYFQNEAQLEKSRLLSDRFSAERPKGSFSTLEIQRTEQGDSAMYLCASSSGGGYGYTFGSGTRLTVV.

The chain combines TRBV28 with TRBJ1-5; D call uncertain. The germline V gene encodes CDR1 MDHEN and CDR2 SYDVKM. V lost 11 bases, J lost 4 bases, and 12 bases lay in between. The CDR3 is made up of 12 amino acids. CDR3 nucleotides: TGTGCCTGCGAGGGTTCTAATCAGCCCCAGCATTTT. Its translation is CACEGSNQPQHF.

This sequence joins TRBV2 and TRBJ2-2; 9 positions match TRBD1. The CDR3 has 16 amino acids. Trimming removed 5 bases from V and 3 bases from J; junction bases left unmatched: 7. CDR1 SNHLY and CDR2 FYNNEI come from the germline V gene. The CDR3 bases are TGTGCCAGCAGTTTCCGGGACAGGGTATACACCGGGGAGCTGTTTTTT. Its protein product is CASSFRDRVYTGELFF. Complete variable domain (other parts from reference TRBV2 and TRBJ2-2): EPEVTQTPSHQVTQMGQEVILRCVPISNHLYFYWYRQILGQKVEFLVSFYNNEISEKSEIFDDQFSVERPDGSNFTLKIRSTKLEDSAMYFCASSFRDRVYTGELFFGEGSRLTVL.

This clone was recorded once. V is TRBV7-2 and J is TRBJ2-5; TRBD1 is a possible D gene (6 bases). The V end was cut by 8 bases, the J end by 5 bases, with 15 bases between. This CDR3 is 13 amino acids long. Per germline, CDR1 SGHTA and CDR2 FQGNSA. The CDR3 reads CASDLTGGETQYF. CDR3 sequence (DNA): TGTGCCAGCGATTTGACAGGCGGGGAGACCCAGTACTTC.

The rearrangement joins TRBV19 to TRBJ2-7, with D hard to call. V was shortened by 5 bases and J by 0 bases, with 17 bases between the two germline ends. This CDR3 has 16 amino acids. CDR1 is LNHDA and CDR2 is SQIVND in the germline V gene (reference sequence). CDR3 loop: CASSPPMPSSSYEQYF. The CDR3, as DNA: TGTGCCAGTAGTCCCCCCATGCCGTCGAGCTCCTACGAGCAGTACTTC.

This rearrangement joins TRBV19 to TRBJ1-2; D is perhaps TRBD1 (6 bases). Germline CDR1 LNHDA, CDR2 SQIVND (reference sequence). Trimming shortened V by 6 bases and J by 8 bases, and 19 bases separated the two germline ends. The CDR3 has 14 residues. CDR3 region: CASRPGYRAVGYTF. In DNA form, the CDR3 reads TGTGCCAGTAGACCAGGATACAGGGCCGTGGGCTACACCTTC.